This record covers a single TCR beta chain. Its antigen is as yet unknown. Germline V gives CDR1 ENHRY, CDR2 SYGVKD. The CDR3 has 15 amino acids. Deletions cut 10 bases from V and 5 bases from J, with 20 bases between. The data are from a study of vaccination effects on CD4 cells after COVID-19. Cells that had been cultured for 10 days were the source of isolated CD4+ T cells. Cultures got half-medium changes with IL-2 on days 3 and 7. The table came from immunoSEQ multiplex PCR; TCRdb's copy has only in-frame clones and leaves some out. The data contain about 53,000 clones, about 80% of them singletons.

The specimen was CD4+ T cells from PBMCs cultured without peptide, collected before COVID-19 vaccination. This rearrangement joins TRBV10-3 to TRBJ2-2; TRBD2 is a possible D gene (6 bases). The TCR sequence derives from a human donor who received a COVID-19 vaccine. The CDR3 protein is CATRGVQGGTGELFF. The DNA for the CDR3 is TGTGCCACCAGAGGCGTGCAGGGAGGAACCGGGGAGCTGTTTTTT.